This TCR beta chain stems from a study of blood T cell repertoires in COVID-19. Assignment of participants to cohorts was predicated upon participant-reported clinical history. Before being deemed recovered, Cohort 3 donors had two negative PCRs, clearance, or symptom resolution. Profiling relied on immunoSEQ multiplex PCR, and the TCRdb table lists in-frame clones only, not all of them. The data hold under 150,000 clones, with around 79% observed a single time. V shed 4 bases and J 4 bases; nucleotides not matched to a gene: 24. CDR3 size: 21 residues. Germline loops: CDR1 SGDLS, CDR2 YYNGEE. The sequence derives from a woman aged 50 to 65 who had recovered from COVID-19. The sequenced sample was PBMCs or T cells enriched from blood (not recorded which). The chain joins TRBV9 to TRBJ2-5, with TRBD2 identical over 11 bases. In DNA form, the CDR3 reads TGTGCCAGCAGCTTCAGAGGAATGATGAGGGTAGCGGGGGGGCCTGGAGAGACCCAGTACTTC. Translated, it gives CASSFRGMMRVAGGPGETQYF.